The present entry profiles one TCR beta chain with its context. Its antigen specificity is not known. Per-base qualities were not stored, and no clone one base away is much larger. This entry is derived from a study of regulatory T cells in long-lasting Graves disease listed by TCRdb under 2021. At the level of the whole study: Persistent Graves' disease was defined as persistently positive TSH receptor autoantibodies together with antithyroid drug treatment for over 5 years. This study used TCR sequencing and RNA sequencing of peripheral blood to compare persistent Graves' disease patients against newly diagnosed Graves' disease patients. A total of around 35 samples underwent TCR sequencing, from about 13 patients with persistent Graves' disease and around 20 patients with newly diagnosed Graves' disease. The study took place in China and was registered as a clinical trial. On average, persistent Graves' disease patients in the clinical cohort had been on antithyroid drugs for about 9.7 years. Paper-wide results and their limitations: Peripheral blood alone was examined, since thyroid tissue, which constituted the primary lesion, could not be accessed. As a limitation, the authors acknowledged that the small sample size may reduce accuracy. Only the TCR beta chain was sequenced and analyzed. TRBV28, TRBJ1-2 and TRBJ2-5 were preferentially used in persistent disease, while TRBV20-1 and TRBJ2-1 were favored in newly diagnosed disease. Lower TCR Shannon entropy and fewer highly expanded clones were observed in persistent Graves' disease patients than in newly diagnosed patients, which suggested clonal expansion. Persistent patients shared more public clonotypes among themselves (around 3,000) than newly diagnosed patients did (roughly 920).

The time point label, as the study defines it: persistent/refractory GD, antithyroid drugs over 5 years with positive TRAb. For both TCR sequencing and RNA sequencing, RNA was extracted from PBMCs in TRIzol. The diagnosis of Graves' disease was made according to American Thyroid Association guidelines. The patients came from an endocrinology department in Xi'an, China. Each patient gave about 9.1 milliliters of peripheral blood, collected in an EDTA anticoagulant tube. Ficoll Paque Plus density gradient separation was used to isolate PBMCs, and no further T cell sorting was done. An Agilent 2100 Bioanalyzer and agarose gel were used to check RNA quality, while a NanoDrop 2000 measured RNA concentration. Libraries were constructed by multiplex PCR. Data came from an Illumina HiSeq 4000. TCR beta libraries were built with iRepertoire HTBI primers and Arm-PCR amplification of CDR3 regions. Before sequencing, the PCR products went through gel purification. Regarding the original processing steps: A total of under 80 TRBV and 14 TRBJ segments were identified across samples and were used for gene usage analysis of CDR3 amino acid clonotypes. Filtered high-quality paired reads were merged into contigs using COPE and FqMerger. BLAST was used to align contigs to the IMGT TRBV, TRBD and TRBJ reference genes, and CDR3 was defined following IMGT. Any clonotype with a frequency above 0.1% was counted as a highly expanded clone. Shannon entropy was used to measure repertoire diversity, and the Gini coefficient was used to measure V-J evenness. A clonotype was considered public if more than one individual shared it. TCRdb reanalyzed the raw reads on its own, using fastp at Q25 for trimming and MiXCR for clone calling, and kept in-frame beta chains. Each record represents a unique CDR3 protein, reported with the most common genes and DNA among its rows. TCRdb's processing, not the study's, gives the V and J calls here. A total of some 430,000 distinct CDR3 sequences appear in this sample, roughly a fifth of them only once. The ten largest account for roughly 7.7% of the sample.

Based on the germline V gene (reference sequence), the CDR1 and CDR2 sequences are DFQATT and SNEGSKA. After removal of 0 bases from V and 9 bases from J, the junction retains 11 bases not matched to a gene. Including the terminal cysteine and phenylalanine, the CDR3 comprises 16 residues. The retained sequence is limited to the CDR3, 48 bases, with the frame set at the first base. Recombination connected TRBV20-1 to TRBJ1-6, with TRBD1 matching 7 junction bases. The TCR originated in a female donor with Graves disease. The specimen comprised peripheral blood mononuclear cells (PBMCs), sampled when the disease was refractory, from a patient treated with antithyroid drugs. The CDR3 region has the sequence CSARDRLAGGSSPLHF. The nucleotide sequence is given as TGCAGTGCTAGAGATCGGCTGGCAGGGGGTAGTTCACCCCTCCACTTT.